These 17 T cell receptor beta chains were all obtained from the same sample, sequenced in a study of T cell responses to AZD1222 COVID-19 vaccine (dated by TCRdb to the early 2020s). The time point label, as the study defines it: baseline before first vaccination. To prepare the library, the immunoSEQ multiplex PCR assay was applied. The clones in this table, taken by TCRdb from immuneACCESS, are in-frame only. Not every clone is retained; where verified, under half of the shortfall comes from an unresolved V gene, and the cause of the rest is unknown. Here the sample has approximately 150,000 clones; 85% to 90% occur a single time. The ten most abundant clones make up about 1.5% of the sample. Material: peripheral blood, obtained on day 0 of AZD1222 vaccination. The receptor set was obtained from an adult in good health.

The chain recombines TRBV4-2 with TRBJ1-3; D remains ambiguous. The CDR3 has 12 amino acids. Per germline, CDR1 LGHNA and CDR2 YNFKEQ. V lost 0 bases and J 4 bases, leaving 1 base between the germline ends. The CDR3: CASSQEGNTIYF. CDR3 sequence (DNA): TGTGCCAGCAGCCAAGAGGGAAACACCATATATTTT.

This chain connects TRBV2 to TRBJ2-3, with TRBD2 identical over 8 bases. This CDR3 region has 15 residues. J lost 10 bases, V lost 5 bases, and 14 bases had no gene match. Germline assignment: CDR1 SNHLY and CDR2 FYNNEI. The CDR3 DNA sequence: TGTGCCAGCAGTTCCTCCGGAAGCGGGAGTACCTCGCAGTATTTT. It is translated as CASSSSGSGSTSQYF.

This chain joins TRBV18 and TRBJ1-4, with D unclear. Germline V lookup: CDR1 KGHSH, CDR2 LQKENI. This CDR3 has 16 residues. V was cut by 3 bases and J by 0 bases, with 11 bases left in between. The CDR3: CASSPTRGATNEKLFF. DNA of the CDR3: TGTGCCAGCTCACCCACCCGTGGAGCAACTAATGAAAAACTGTTTTTT.

The genes are TRBV7-2 and TRBJ2-1, with D possibly TRBD1 on 5 matching bases. Deletions cut 2 bases from V and 6 bases from J, with 11 bases between. The CDR3 spans 14 residues. Germline V gene sequence: CDR1 SGHTA, CDR2 FQGNSA. CDR3 sequence (DNA): TGTGCCAGCAGCTTACAGGGAACCATCAATGAGCAGTTCTTC. Translating it yields CASSLQGTINEQFF.

V usage is TRBV7-8 and J usage is TRBJ2-1, with D tentatively TRBD2 (6 bases). The germline V and J ends were trimmed by 2 bases and 6 bases, with 8 bases remaining between them. The CDR3 spans 13 residues. CDR1 SGHVS and CDR2 FQNEAQ come from the germline V gene. Here the CDR3 DNA reads TGTGCCAGCAGCTTAACTAGCCTCAATGAGCAGTTCTTC. Its protein is CASSLTSLNEQFF.

The rearrangement joins TRBV12-3 or TRBV12-4 to TRBJ1-3; no clear D. Trimming cost V 4 bases and J 4 bases, with 8 bases left between them. CDR3 length: 13 amino acids. The CDR3 nucleotides read TGTGCCAGCAGTTCCCCCCCCGGAAACACCATATATTTT. It yields the protein CASSSPPGNTIYF.

Concerning this clone itself: The same CDR3 can be traced to other DNA sequences in this sample. The V and J genes are TRBV24-1 and TRBJ1-5; unclear D gene. CDR1 is KGHDR, CDR2 SFDVKD, per germline. V was trimmed by 4 bases and J by 4 bases, leaving 4 bases between them. There are 12 residues in the CDR3. As DNA, the CDR3 is TGTGCCACCAGTGAGGGAAATCAGCCCCAGCATTTT. This codes for CATSEGNQPQHF.

The chain recombines TRBV4-1 with TRBJ2-7; D uncertain. V shed 3 bases and J shed 3 bases, with 6 bases lying between them. Per the germline V gene, CDR1 is MGHRA and CDR2 is YSYEKL. The CDR3 is made up of 12 amino acids. The CDR3 protein is CASSQLGYEQYF. The CDR3 region has the DNA TGCGCCAGCAGCCAGCTAGGCTACGAGCAGTACTTC.

The chain uses TRBV10-3 and TRBJ1-2; D gene ambiguous. Germline CDR1 ENHRY, CDR2 SYGVKD. The V gene lost 6 bases and the J gene lost 2 bases, with 19 bases spanning the gap. There are 16 residues in the CDR3. Here the CDR3 reads CAISPLQDGGNYGYTF. The CDR3 DNA sequence: TGTGCCATCAGCCCCCTTCAGGACGGAGGCAACTATGGCTACACCTTC.

A few counts support this clone. V and J are TRBV30 and TRBJ2-7; weak D call: TRBD1 (7 bases). V lost 0 bases and J 1 base, leaving 16 bases between the germline ends. This CDR3 is 16 amino acids long. Germline CDR1 and CDR2: GTSNPN and SVGIG (reference sequence). The CDR3 DNA follows: TGTGCCTGGAGTGTACGGAGGGGGCTCGGTTCCTACGAGCAGTACTTC. It is translated as CAWSVRRGLGSYEQYF.

This clone was picked up one time. This chain connects TRBV19 to TRBJ1-6; D is unresolved. CDR3 length: 16 residues. Trimming left V 4 bases short and J 2 bases short, with 12 bases between. Per the germline V gene, CDR1 is LNHDA and CDR2 is SQIVND (reference sequence). The CDR3 coding sequence is TGTGCCAGTAGTAGGGGTCTGAAGCCCTATAATTCACCCCTCCACTTT. Encoded protein: CASSRGLKPYNSPLHF.

The gene calls are TRBV2 and TRBJ2-1, with D maybe TRBD2 (6 bases). The CDR3 is 13 amino acids. Trimming stripped 6 bases from V and 10 bases from J, with 16 bases between. CDR1 SNHLY and CDR2 FYNNEI come from the germline V gene. CDR3 loop: CASSLRPGGEQFF. Here the CDR3 DNA reads TGTGCCAGCAGCCTACGACCCGGAGGGGAGCAGTTCTTC.

The DNA for the CDR3 is TGTGCCAGCAAAGATAAGGCTAACTATGGCTACACCTTC. Translation: CASKDKANYGYTF. This chain links TRBV3-1 (or the pseudogene TRBV3-2) with TRBJ1-2; D gene uncertain. V was clipped by 7 bases and J by 0 bases, with 9 bases between them. The CDR3 has 13 amino acids. CDR1 is LGHDT and CDR2 is YNNKEL in the germline V gene (reference sequence).

V gene TRBV5-3 combines with J gene TRBJ1-1; D is possibly TRBD1 (6 bases). TRBV5-3 is filed as an ORF, its function uncertain. This CDR3 region has 17 residues. The V end was cut by 4 bases, the J end by 2 bases, with 21 bases between. The CDR3 is CARSGHRPHRVNTEAFF. CDR3 DNA sequence: TGTGCCAGAAGCGGGCACAGGCCCCACAGGGTAAACACTGAAGCTTTCTTT.

The chain links TRBV18 to TRBJ1-5; no firm D call. Germline loops: CDR1 KGHSH, CDR2 LQKENI. The CDR3 contains 14 residues. The germline V and J ends were trimmed by 5 bases and 3 bases, with 11 bases remaining between them. The CDR3 region is CASSESQLNQPQHF. Written as DNA, the CDR3 is TGTGCCAGCTCAGAGAGCCAGCTCAATCAGCCCCAGCATTTT.

This clone was counted once. The chain joins TRBV29-1 to TRBJ1-4; the match to TRBD1 covers 7 bases. J lost 8 bases, V lost 5 bases, and 8 bases had no gene match. The CDR3 runs 13 residues. The V gene's germline CDR1 is SQVTM and CDR2 ANQGSEA. CDR3 sequence (DNA): TGCAGCGTTAATCGACAGGGAGAGGAAAAACTGTTTTTT. Residues: CSVNRQGEEKLFF.

The chain has TRBV7-5 and TRBJ1-5; the table names TRBD1, a call not compared with the DNA. TRBV7-5 is a documented pseudogene. This CDR3 has 15 residues. The chain's CDR3 is CVRSLEWQGGQPQHF. DNA of the CDR3: TGTGTCAGAAGCTTAGAATGGCAGGGGGGTCAGCCCCAGCATTTT.